The clone carrying this T cell receptor (beta chain) occurred many times. The target antigen is unknown. The authors used template switching to add a universal primer site and gave cDNA unique molecular identifiers. TCRdb analysed the 5' RACE reads with MiXCR anew, one entry per CDR3 protein. The sample lists nearly 250,000 distinct CDR3 sequences; approximately 7% were seen once. This CDR3 has 15 residues. With 7 bases clipped from V and 2 bases from J, the junction kept 6 bases outside the gene matches. CDR1 and CDR2 (germline): SNHLY, FYNNEI. These data belong to a study of identical twins. Whole-study findings and limits: Insertions ran lower in abundant cord blood beta clonotypes, though not in memory repertoires.

These data are also associated with another study on yellow fever vaccine responses in identical twins. From that paper: Twins' vaccine T cell responses reportedly seemed partly convergent and partly personalized.

This sequence originates from a young woman in good health. The chain links TRBV2 to TRBJ1-5; 9 nucleotides agree with TRBD1. The sequenced sample was memory (CD45RO+) T cells sorted from blood. CDR3 nucleotides: TGTGCCAGCAACAAGGGACAGGGAGGCAATCAGCCCCAGCATTTT. Amino acid sequence: CASNKGQGGNQPQHF.